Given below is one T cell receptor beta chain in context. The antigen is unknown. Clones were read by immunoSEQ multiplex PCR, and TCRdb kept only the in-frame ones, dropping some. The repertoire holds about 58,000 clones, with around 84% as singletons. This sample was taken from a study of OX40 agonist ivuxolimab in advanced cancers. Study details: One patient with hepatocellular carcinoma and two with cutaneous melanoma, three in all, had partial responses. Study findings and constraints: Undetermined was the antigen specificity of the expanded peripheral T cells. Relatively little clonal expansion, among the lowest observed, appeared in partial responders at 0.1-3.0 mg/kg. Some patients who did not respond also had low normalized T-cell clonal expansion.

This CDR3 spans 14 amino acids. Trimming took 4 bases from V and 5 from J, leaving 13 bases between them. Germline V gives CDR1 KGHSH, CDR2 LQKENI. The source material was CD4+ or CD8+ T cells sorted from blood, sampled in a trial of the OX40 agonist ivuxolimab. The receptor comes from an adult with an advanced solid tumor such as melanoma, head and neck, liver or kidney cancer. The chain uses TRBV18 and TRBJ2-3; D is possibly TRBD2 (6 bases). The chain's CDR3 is CASSRPGVGDTQYF. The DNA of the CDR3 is TGTGCCAGCTCACGACCGGGGGTGGGAGATACGCAGTATTTT.